This T cell receptor (beta chain) was recorded in a study of shared clonotypes between healthy human individuals. Produced via immunoSEQ multiplex PCR; TCRdb's table is partial and in-frame only. The sample shows fewer than 3 million clones, around 90% of them seen only once. Germline V gene sequence: CDR1 MNHEY, CDR2 SVGAGI. The CDR3 consists of 16 residues. V was shortened by 3 bases and J by 2 bases, with 17 bases between the two germline ends. Material: naive CD4+ T cells from PBMCs. Described subset: CD45RA+ positively selected. This rearrangement joins TRBV6-5 to TRBJ2-7; no clear D. The sequence derives from a man aged 18 to 29 in good health. Some clones in this sample may be carry-over from other donors' samples. The CDR3 coding sequence is TGTGCCAGCAGTTATGATGCCTCGACCCCGACCTACGAGCAGTACTTC. Translating it yields CASSYDASTPTYEQYF.